Following are 22 T cell receptor beta chains from one sample sequenced in a study of blood T cell repertoires in COVID-19. Profiling relied on immunoSEQ multiplex PCR, and the TCRdb table lists in-frame clones only, not all of them. The sample comprises about 160,000 clones, 75% to 85% of which are singletons, and approximately 10% rests with the top ten. Sequenced material: peripheral blood. The receptor set was obtained from a human donor in a cohort sampled during active COVID-19.

The chain carries TRBV19 and TRBJ1-2, with TRBD1 identical over 11 bases. V trimming: 7 bases; J trimming: 7 bases; junction bases outside the gene matches: 5. CDR3 size: 13 residues. The germline gives CDR1 LNHDA, CDR2 SQIVND (reference sequence). CDR3 residues: CASNPDRGPGYTF. The CDR3 bases are TGTGCCAGTAACCCGGACAGGGGGCCTGGCTACACCTTC.

This clone has more than one count but fewer than ten. The chain joins TRBV7-2 to TRBJ2-7; 7 positions agree with TRBD1. V lost 5 bases and J lost 6; bases outside the gene matches: 7. The germline V gene encodes CDR1 SGHTA and CDR2 FQGNSA. The CDR3 is 13 residues long. CDR3 nucleotide sequence: TGTGCCAGCAGCACCGGACAGGCAATCGAGCAGTACTTC. Translated: CASSTGQAIEQYF.

The chain combines TRBV5-8 with TRBJ1-1; 7 nucleotides match TRBD1. With 4 bases clipped from V and 5 bases from J, the junction kept 8 bases outside the gene matches. In germline, CDR1 is SGHTS, CDR2 YDEGEE. This CDR3 has 14 amino acids. The CDR3 is CASSRKTGSTEAFF. CDR3 nucleotide sequence: TGTGCCAGCAGCCGAAAGACAGGGAGTACTGAAGCTTTCTTT.

The chain uses TRBV11-2 and TRBJ2-2; 7 bases are shared with TRBD2. The CDR3 has 15 amino acids. J lost 11 bases, V lost 6 bases, and 15 bases had no gene match. From germline, CDR1 is SGHAT and CDR2 FQNNGV. The CDR3 region has the DNA TGTGCCAGCAGGAGGGAGTCTAGCGGTGATGGAGAGCTGTTTTTT. It encodes CASRRESSGDGELFF.

The V and J genes are TRBV30 and TRBJ1-1, with TRBD1 matching over 7 bases. The junction had 21 bases not matched to a gene; V was cut back by 8 bases and J by 3 bases. The CDR3 covers 17 residues. The germline V gene has CDR1 GTSNPN and CDR2 SVGIG (reference sequence). CDR3 in amino acids: CASTAIVRGRWYTEAFF. CDR3 in DNA: TGTGCCAGTACAGCAATCGTGAGGGGGCGATGGTACACTGAAGCTTTCTTT.

The rearrangement uses TRBV29-1 and TRBJ2-2; TRBD1 is a possible D gene (6 bases). This CDR3 has 14 amino acids. Trimming stripped 5 bases from V and 5 bases from J, with 15 bases between. Germline assignment: CDR1 SQVTM and CDR2 ANQGSEA. For the CDR3, the DNA is TGCAGCGTTATAAGAGGGGGTCAAACCGGGGAGCTGTTTTTT. Translation: CSVIRGGQTGELFF.

The chain joins TRBV3-1 (or the pseudogene TRBV3-2) to TRBJ2-3, with 13 nucleotides matching TRBD2. Germline V gene sequence: CDR1 LGHDT, CDR2 YNNKEL (reference sequence). With V trimmed by 4 bases and J by 5 bases, 9 bases remained unmatched. The CDR3 spans 17 residues. CDR3 loop: CASSPTGLAGSEDTQYF. CDR3 DNA: TGTGCCAGCAGCCCAACGGGACTAGCGGGATCTGAAGATACGCAGTATTTT.

The rearrangement uses TRBV27 and TRBJ2-7; D uncertain. In germline, CDR1 is MNHEY, CDR2 SMNVEV (reference sequence). V was trimmed by 6 bases and J by 4 bases, leaving 19 bases between them. The CDR3 covers 15 residues. This CDR3 reads CASSPIELYDYEQYF. CDR3 coding DNA: TGTGCCAGCAGCCCTATAGAATTATATGATTACGAGCAGTACTTC.

The chain carries TRBV5-6 and TRBJ2-5; D possibly corresponds to TRBD1 (5 bases). CDR3 length equals 12 residues. Trimming took 4 bases from V and 3 from J, leaving 7 bases between them. Germline CDR1 is SGHDT and CDR2 is YYEEEE. The CDR3 protein is CASSPREETQYF. DNA of the CDR3: TGTGCCAGCAGCCCCAGGGAAGAGACCCAGTACTTC.

V gene TRBV4-1 combines with J gene TRBJ2-5, with 8 bases fitting TRBD1. Germline V gene data show CDR1 as MGHRA and CDR2 as YSYEKL. The CDR3 has 16 residues. Unmatched junction bases numbered 8, after V lost 0 bases and J lost 5 bases. CDR3 amino acids: CASSQETGGLSETQYF. The CDR3 DNA follows: TGCGCCAGCAGCCAAGAAACAGGGGGATTGAGTGAGACCCAGTACTTC.

The chain is built from TRBV12-3 or TRBV12-4 and TRBJ1-3, with a weak D call TRBD1 (5 bases). The CDR3 sequence is 12 residues long. V lost 3 bases to trimming and J lost 8 bases, with 8 bases between them. The CDR3 spells CASSLTEDTIYF. The CDR3 bases are TGTGCCAGCAGTTTGACAGAAGACACCATATATTTT.

The rearrangement uses TRBV6-1 and TRBJ2-7; TRBD2 matches at 15 bases. The germline V gene encodes CDR1 MNHNS and CDR2 SASEGT. V was clipped by 3 bases and J by 3 bases; unmatched bases: 0. The CDR3 has 15 amino acids. CDR3 coding DNA: TGTGCCAGCAGTGAGGGACTAGCGGGGGGCTACGAGCAGTACTTC. Translating it yields CASSEGLAGGYEQYF.

The chain couples TRBV5-6 to TRBJ2-3; D is unclear. The CDR3 runs 14 residues. The V and J ends lost 0 bases and 3 bases respectively, with 8 bases between them. CDR1 is SGHDT and CDR2 is YYEEEE in the germline V gene. The CDR3 nucleotides read TGTGCCAGCAGCTTGGATCCTACTACAGATACGCAGTATTTT. The encoded protein is CASSLDPTTDTQYF.

The V gene is TRBV11-2, the J gene TRBJ2-1; 8 bases align to TRBD1. The CDR3 is made up of 16 amino acids. V was pared by 1 base and J by 6 bases, with 8 bases of the junction left unmatched. CDR1 SGHAT and CDR2 FQNNGV come from the germline V gene. As DNA, the CDR3 is TGTGCCAGCAGCTTAGTCCAGGGGGCGAAATCCAATGAGCAGTTCTTC. Translation gives CASSLVQGAKSNEQFF.

The sample holds a few counts of this clone. The chain is built from TRBV5-5 and TRBJ2-2; weak D call: TRBD1 (5 bases). CDR3 length: 17 residues. Germline V gives CDR1 SGHKS, CDR2 YYEKEE (reference sequence). Trimming took 0 bases from V and 6 from J, leaving 18 bases between them. The CDR3 DNA is TGTGCCAGCAGCTTGGTGGGGCCCGGGTCGAGATCCGGGGAGCTGTTTTTT. Translated: CASSLVGPGSRSGELFF.

The rearrangement joins TRBV7-6 to TRBJ2-7, with D tentatively TRBD2 (6 bases). CDR3 size: 14 residues. Deletions cut 4 bases from V and 3 bases from J, with 13 bases between. In germline, CDR1 is SGHVS, CDR2 FNYEAQ. The CDR3 DNA reads as TGTGCCAGCAGCTCGGGCCCGGGAGACTACGAGCAGTACTTC. Its translation: CASSSGPGDYEQYF.

This rearrangement joins TRBV5-7 to TRBJ1-2; the match to TRBD1 covers 8 bases. TRBV5-7 qualifies as an ORF whose function is uncertain. The length of the CDR3 is 14 residues. V shed 0 bases, J shed 8 bases, and the junction held 6 bases outside the gene matches. The CDR3 coding sequence is TGTGCCAGCAGCTTGGCCGACAGGGGAGGAGGCTACACCTTC. Protein product: CASSLADRGGGYTF.

The chain is built from TRBV7-2 and TRBJ2-7; TRBD1 matches 7 bases. V was clipped by 1 base and J by 1 base; unmatched bases: 4. Germline lookup yields CDR1 SGHTA and CDR2 FQGNSA. The CDR3 length is 15 residues. Here the CDR3 reads CASSLDRDSSYEQYF. The CDR3 DNA reads TGTGCCAGCAGCTTAGACAGGGACAGTTCCTACGAGCAGTACTTC. The entire variable domain, with the rest obtained from reference TRBV7-2 and TRBJ2-7, is as follows: GAGVSQSPSNKVTEKGKDVELRCDPISGHTALYWYRQSLGQGLEFLIYFQGNSAPDKSGLPSDRFSAERTGGSVSTLTIQRTQQEDSAVYLCASSLDRDSSYEQYFGPGTRLTVT.

Of note for this clone: Other nucleotide sequences from this sample produce the same CDR3. The chain recombines TRBV27 with TRBJ2-7; 8 bases line up with TRBD2. CDR1 and CDR2 from the germline V gene are MNHEY and SMNVEV (reference sequence). This CDR3 is built from 13 residues. With 8 bases clipped from V and 0 bases from J, the junction kept 3 bases outside the gene matches. The CDR3 nucleotides read TGTGCCAGCTCGGGGGGGAGCTCCTACGAGCAGTACTTC. It encodes CASSGGSSYEQYF.

V and J are TRBV15 and TRBJ2-7; D is unresolved. The V end lost 0 bases, the J end lost 2 bases, and 11 bases lay between the germline ends. The germline V gene encodes CDR1 LNHNV and CDR2 YYDKDF (reference sequence). The CDR3 spans 15 residues. In nucleotides, the CDR3 is TGTGCCACCAGCAGAGATCTGGCGGAGCCCTACGAGCAGTACTTC. Its translation is CATSRDLAEPYEQYF.

V is TRBV9 and J is TRBJ1-2, with D possibly TRBD1 on 5 matching bases. The CDR3 totals 14 residues. V gave up 0 bases and J gave up 4 bases, with 10 bases separating them. Germline V gene sequence: CDR1 SGDLS, CDR2 YYNGEE. The CDR3 DNA reads TGTGCCAGCAGCGTAGGGGGGACTGCCTATGGCTACACCTTC. Residues: CASSVGGTAYGYTF.

CDR3 nucleotides: TGCGCCAGCAGCTTTCGAGTGGACAGCTACAATGAGCAGTTCTTC. It specifies CASSFRVDSYNEQFF. The rearrangement links TRBV5-1 to TRBJ2-1, with D tentatively TRBD1 (6 bases). V was clipped by 2 bases and J by 3 bases, with 12 bases between them. The CDR3 loop spans 15 amino acids. Germline CDR1 reads SGHRS; CDR2 reads YFSETQ. The full variable domain, completed using reference TRBV5-1 and TRBJ2-1, is KAGVTQTPRYLIKTRGQQVTLSCSPISGHRSVSWYQQTPGQGLQFLFEYFSETQRNKGNFPGRFSGRQFSNSRSEMNVSTLELGDSALYLCASSFRVDSYNEQFFGPGTRLTVL.